This T cell receptor (beta chain) was sequenced for a study of response to subunit inactivated influenza vaccine. A few counts support this clonotype. Its specificity is unknown. Study-wide points: Each seasonal influenza vaccination, the authors suggested, recruits few new T cells.

The CDR3 is made up of 18 amino acids. Germline V lookup: CDR1 MNHEY, CDR2 SVGEGT. Unmatched junction bases numbered 16, after V lost 6 bases and J lost 3 bases. MiXCR, applied by TCRdb to the RT-PCR reads, yields one record per CDR3 protein. The table records more than 200,000 distinct CDR3 sequences, 9% to 15% of them present only once. The chain employs TRBV6-2 or TRBV6-3 and TRBJ1-5; 8 nucleotides match TRBD1. This TCR was sampled from a man aged 50 to 60 who received an inactivated influenza vaccine. Sequences were derived from non-naive T cells sorted from PBMCs, sampled 14 days before vaccination. The CDR3 loop is CASSRLSGTGASNQPQHF. The CDR3 DNA follows: TGTGCCAGCAGCCGGCTATCCGGGACAGGCGCCTCCAATCAGCCCCAGCATTTT.